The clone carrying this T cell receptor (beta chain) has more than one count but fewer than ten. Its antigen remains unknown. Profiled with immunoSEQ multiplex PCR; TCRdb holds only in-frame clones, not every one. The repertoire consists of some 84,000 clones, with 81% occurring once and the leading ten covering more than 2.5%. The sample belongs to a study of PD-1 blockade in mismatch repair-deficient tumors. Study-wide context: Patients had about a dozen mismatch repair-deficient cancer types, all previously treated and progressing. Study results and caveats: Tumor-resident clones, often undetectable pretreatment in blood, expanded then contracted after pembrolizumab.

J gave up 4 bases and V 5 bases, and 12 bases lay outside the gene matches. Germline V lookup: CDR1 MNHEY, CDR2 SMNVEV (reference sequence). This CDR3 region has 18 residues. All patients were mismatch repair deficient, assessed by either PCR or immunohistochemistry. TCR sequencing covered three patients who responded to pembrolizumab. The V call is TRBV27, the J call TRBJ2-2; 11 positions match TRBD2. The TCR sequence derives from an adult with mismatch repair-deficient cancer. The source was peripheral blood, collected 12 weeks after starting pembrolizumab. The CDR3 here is CASSPYLLAGVGTGELFF. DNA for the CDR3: TGTGCCAGCAGTCCCTACTTACTAGCGGGAGTAGGCACCGGGGAGCTGTTTTTT.